These T cell receptor beta chains were read from a single sample in a study of blood T cell repertoires in COVID-19. The table came from immunoSEQ multiplex PCR; TCRdb's copy has only in-frame clones and leaves some out. The sample comprises some 180,000 clones, more than 75% of which are singletons, and almost 6% rests with the top ten. The sequenced sample was peripheral blood. The receptors come from a woman aged 40 to 50 with COVID-19, enrolled during active disease. Each CDR3 is given with its conserved first and last residue. Each record gives: D gene, J gene, V gene, CDR3 protein. A D gene is named only where the DNA matches it firmly.

>NA|TRBJ2-7|TRBV30
CAWSGTGDSSYEQYF
>TRBD1|TRBJ1-1|TRBV18
CASSPTQGAAFF
>TRBD1|TRBJ1-1|TRBV29-1
CSVWDRPEAFF
>TRBD1|TRBJ1-2|TRBV5-4
CASSRDRSGLRYTF
>NA|TRBJ1-1|TRBV4-1
CASSYIQGMTIMNTEAFF
>NA|TRBJ1-4|TRBV30
CAWGDNGNEKLFF
>NA|TRBJ1-6|TRBV5-1
CASSPRAAGGNNSPLHF
>NA|TRBJ1-2|TRBV7-2
CASCPTGLDYGYTF
>NA|TRBJ1-3|TRBV7-3
CASSLTGGLSSGNTIYF
>TRBD1|TRBJ2-5|TRBV5-1
CASSPEPGQGAGETQYF
>NA|TRBJ2-3|TRBV23-1
CASSQSFLAGEMAATQYF
>NA|TRBJ2-7|TRBV19
CASSRREGRVYEQYF
>TRBD1|TRBJ2-5|TRBV27
CASRRGLYQETQYF
>NA|TRBJ1-3|TRBV5-1
CASGERESGNTIYF
>NA|TRBJ2-1|TRBV24-1
CATSDFKDSDEQFF
>TRBD2|TRBJ2-5|TRBV7-8
CASSLEGGRAPETQYF
>NA|TRBJ2-3|TRBV7-3
CASSLRDASTDTQYF
>TRBD2|TRBJ2-5|TRBV7-2
CASSLDSGGPGETQYF
>NA|TRBJ2-7|TRBV9
CASSARDTTPVQYF
>NA|TRBJ1-2|TRBV15
CATSRWRGYTF
>NA|TRBJ2-3|TRBV4-1
CASSQDYPRTDTQYF
>TRBD1|TRBJ2-3|TRBV12-5
CASGSDRVRSTDTQYF